Sequencing of this T cell receptor (beta chain) was carried out in a study of shared clonotypes between healthy human individuals. The study ran the assay at deep level. Sorted-subset replicate PCR reactions contained roughly 200 ng DNA, corresponding to about 30,000 T cell genomes. Sequencing was performed with immunoSEQ multiplex PCR; in TCRdb, only in-frame clones are kept and a portion is missing. The data show over 2 million clones, about 95% seen once. Germline V CDR1 and CDR2: SGHNT, YYREEE (reference sequence). The CDR3 spans 13 residues. V was clipped by 0 bases and J by 5 bases, with 9 bases between them. CD45RO negativity and positive selection for CCR7 defined naive CD8 cells, a population that excluded terminally differentiated effector memory CD45RA+ cells.

The source is a man aged 18 to 30 in good health. Sequenced: naive CD8+ T cells sorted from blood. V is TRBV5-4 and J is TRBJ2-7; maybe TRBD1 (5 bases). The CDR3 coding sequence is TGTGCCAGCAGCTTGGGTACAGGCGACGAGCAGTACTTC. This gives the protein CASSLGTGDEQYF.